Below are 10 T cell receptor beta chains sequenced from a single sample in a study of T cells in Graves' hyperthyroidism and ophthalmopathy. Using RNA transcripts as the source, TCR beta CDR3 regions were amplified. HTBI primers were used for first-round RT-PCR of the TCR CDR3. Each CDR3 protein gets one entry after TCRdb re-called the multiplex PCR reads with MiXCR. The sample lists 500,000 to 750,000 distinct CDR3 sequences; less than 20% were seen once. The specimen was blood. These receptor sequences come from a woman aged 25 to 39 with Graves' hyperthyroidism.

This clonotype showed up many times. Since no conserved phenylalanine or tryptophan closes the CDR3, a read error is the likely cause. The CDR3 loop reads CSAREGQVQETQYL. The CDR3, as DNA: TGCAGTGCTAGAGAGGGACAGGTACAAGAGACCCAGTACCTC. The chain employs TRBV20-1 and TRBJ2-5; 8 bases fit TRBD1. V shed 0 bases and J 2 bases; nucleotides not matched to a gene: 2. This CDR3 spans 14 amino acids. The germline gives CDR1 DFQATT, CDR2 SNEGSKA (reference sequence).

CDR3 nucleotides: TGCGCCAGGGGCGCAGGGGCCTACTATGGCTACACCTTC. As protein: CARGAGAYYGYTF. The rearrangement links TRBV10-1 to TRBJ1-2; TRBD1 might be the D (6 bases). The V end lost 9 bases, the J end lost 3 bases, and 14 bases lay between the germline ends. The germline gives CDR1 WNHNN, CDR2 SYGVQD (reference sequence). CDR3 length: 13 amino acids.

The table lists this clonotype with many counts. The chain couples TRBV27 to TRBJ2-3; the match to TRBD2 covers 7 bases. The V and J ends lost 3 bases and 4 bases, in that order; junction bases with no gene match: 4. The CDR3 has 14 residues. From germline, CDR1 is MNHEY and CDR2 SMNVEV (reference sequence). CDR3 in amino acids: CASSFGGRADTQYF. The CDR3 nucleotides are TGTGCCAGCAGTTTCGGTGGGAGGGCAGATACGCAGTATTTT.

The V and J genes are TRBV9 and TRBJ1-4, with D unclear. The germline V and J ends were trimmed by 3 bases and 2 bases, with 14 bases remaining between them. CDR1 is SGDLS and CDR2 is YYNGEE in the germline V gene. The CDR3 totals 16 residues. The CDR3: CASSAGVTTTNEKLFF. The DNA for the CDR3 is TGTGCCAGCAGCGCCGGGGTGACAACTACTAATGAAAAACTGTTTTTT.

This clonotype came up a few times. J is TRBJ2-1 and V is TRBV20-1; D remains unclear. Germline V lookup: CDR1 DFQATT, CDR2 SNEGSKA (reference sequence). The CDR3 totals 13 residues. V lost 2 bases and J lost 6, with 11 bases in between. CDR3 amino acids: CSARPSGRNEQFF. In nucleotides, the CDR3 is TGCAGTGCTAGACCTTCGGGCCGCAATGAGCAGTTCTTC.

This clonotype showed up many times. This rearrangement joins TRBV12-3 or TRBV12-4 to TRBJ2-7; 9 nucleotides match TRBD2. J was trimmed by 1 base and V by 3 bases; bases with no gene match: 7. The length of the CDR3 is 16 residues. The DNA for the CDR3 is TGTGCCAGCAGTTTTAGCGGGAGTGCTCAATCCTACGAGCAGTACTTC. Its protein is CASSFSGSAQSYEQYF.

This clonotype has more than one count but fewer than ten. Here the CDR3 reads CASSQDLVRTTYTGELFF. CDR3 sequence (DNA): TGCGCCAGCAGCCAAGATCTGGTCCGGACTACCTACACCGGGGAGCTGTTTTTT. The rearrangement uses TRBV4-3 and TRBJ2-2, with a tentative D call TRBD2 (6 bases). Looked up from germline, CDR1 is LGHNA and CDR2 is YSLEER. V lost 0 bases and J 3 bases, leaving 17 bases between the germline ends. The CDR3 is 18 amino acids.

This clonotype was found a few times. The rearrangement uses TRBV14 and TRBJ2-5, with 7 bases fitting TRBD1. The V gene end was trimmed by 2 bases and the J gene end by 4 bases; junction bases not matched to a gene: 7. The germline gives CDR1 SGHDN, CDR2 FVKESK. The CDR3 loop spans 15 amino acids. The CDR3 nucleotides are TGTGCCAGCAGCCAATTTTGGGCAGGGGGAGAGACCCAGTACTTC. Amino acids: CASSQFWAGGETQYF.

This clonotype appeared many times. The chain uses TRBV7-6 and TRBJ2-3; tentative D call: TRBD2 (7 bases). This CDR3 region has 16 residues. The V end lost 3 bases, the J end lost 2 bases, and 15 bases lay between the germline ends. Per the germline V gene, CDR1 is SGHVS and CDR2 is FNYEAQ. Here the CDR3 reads CASSFGGAPYTDTQYF. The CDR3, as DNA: TGTGCCAGCAGCTTTGGGGGGGCCCCTTACACAGATACGCAGTATTTT.

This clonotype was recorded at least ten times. CDR3 sequence reads: CASSQTGRADMNEQFF. CDR3 sequence (DNA): TGCGCCAGCAGCCAAACGGGGAGGGCCGATATGAATGAGCAGTTCTTC. The genes are TRBV4-3 and TRBJ2-1; 7 bases are shared with TRBD2. The CDR3 length is 16 residues. V lost 2 bases, J lost 7 bases, and 11 bases stayed unmatched. From germline, CDR1 is LGHNA and CDR2 YSLEER.